The 9 T cell receptor beta chains below were found in one sample sequenced in a study of spatial heterogeneity in lung cancer. Each CDR3 protein gets one entry after TCRdb re-called the 5' RACE reads with MiXCR. The sample shows around 4,000 distinct CDR3 sequences, 30% to 40% of them seen only once. Time point defined: sample taken at primary tumor resection. Whole RNA obtained from tumor, nontumor lung or frozen PBMC underwent sequencing without sorting. Sequencing was performed on PBMCs, taken at surgery. The source is a male donor with early-stage non-small cell lung cancer.

In this sample, this clonotype is medium-sized. The library was built for alpha chains, so this beta chain is an off-target read and its size means little. V and J are TRBV6-2 or TRBV6-3 and TRBJ2-1; 10 positions agree with TRBD1. Trimming removed 10 bases from V and 7 bases from J; junction bases left unmatched: 7. The CDR3 has 13 amino acids. From germline, CDR1 is MNHEY and CDR2 SVGEGT. The CDR3 sequence: CATGGDRGNEQFF. CDR3 sequence (DNA): TGTGCCACCGGGGGGGACAGGGGTAATGAGCAGTTCTTC.

As regards this clonotype: With the library built for alpha chains, this beta chain is off target and its frequency is not meaningful. The chain has TRBV7-2 and TRBJ2-5; possible D gene TRBD1, 5 bases. This CDR3 is built from 15 residues. The germline V gene encodes CDR1 SGHTA and CDR2 FQGNSA. V was cut by 5 bases and J by 0 bases, with 13 bases left in between. As DNA, the CDR3 is TGTGCCAGCAGCAGAAGGGGTGGGGACCAAGAGACCCAGTACTTC. Translating gives CASSRRGGDQETQYF.

Concerning this clonotype: This beta chain is a stray sequence in a library constructed for alpha chains; its clone size is not meaningful. V is TRBV19 and J is TRBJ2-1; no firm D call. V lost 5 bases, J lost 9 bases, and 11 bases lay in between. In germline, CDR1 is LNHDA, CDR2 SQIVND (reference sequence). The CDR3 loop spans 12 amino acids. The CDR3 coding sequence is TGTGCCAGTAGTTTTGGGTTTAGTGAGCAGTTCTTC. Amino acids: CASSFGFSEQFF.

A few counts support this clonotype. Since the library was made to target alpha chains, this beta chain is a stray read and its abundance is not meaningful. V and J are TRBV2 and TRBJ2-7, with D possibly being TRBD1 or TRBD2 (6 bases each). This CDR3 has 14 residues. Between the trimmed V and J ends, which lost 6 bases and 8 bases, there was a span of 20 bases. CDR1 SNHLY and CDR2 FYNNEI come from the germline V gene. The CDR3 here is CASSPGPGAGKQYF. CDR3 bases: TGTGCCAGCAGCCCGGGACCGGGGGCCGGGAAGCAGTACTTC.

Details on this clonotype: Because the library targeted alpha chains, this beta chain is an off-target read whose size means little. This rearrangement joins TRBV12-3 or TRBV12-4 to TRBJ2-1, with TRBD2 matching 7 bases. CDR3 length: 17 amino acids. Trimming at V came to 2 bases and at J to 4 bases, leaving 11 bases not matched to a gene. CDR3 residues: CASSLSPWREGYNEQFF. The CDR3 nucleotides are TGTGCCAGCAGTTTATCCCCTTGGAGGGAGGGATACAATGAGCAGTTCTTC.

About this clonotype: This beta chain is an unintended read in a library built for alpha chains; its size means little. The V call is TRBV7-2, the J call TRBJ2-5, with D hard to call. The CDR3 has 14 residues. Trimming removed 2 bases from V and 1 base from J, with 8 bases in between. The germline CDR1 and CDR2 sequences are SGHTA and FQGNSA. The CDR3 bases are TGTGCCAGCAGCTTACGTTCAGGCCAAGAGACCCAGTACTTC. This sequence encodes CASSLRSGQETQYF.

Concerning this clonotype itself: Because this beta chain is a stray read in a library intended to capture alpha chains, its abundance should not be given much weight. The V and J genes are TRBV30 and TRBJ2-7; D gene unclear. Looked up from germline, CDR1 is GTSNPN and CDR2 is SVGIG (reference sequence). Trimming removed 5 bases at V and 3 bases at J, with 11 bases between. The CDR3 is 12 residues long. The CDR3 here is CAWGPTNYEQYF. In DNA form, the CDR3 reads TGTGCCTGGGGACCCACAAACTACGAGCAGTACTTC.

For this clonotype: This beta chain lies outside the target of a library built for alpha chains; its clone size means little. The chain employs TRBV11-1 and TRBJ2-1, with unresolved D. The ends were cut back, 5 bases at V and 9 bases at J, with 14 bases in the middle. The CDR3 runs to 13 residues. Germline CDR1 SGHAT, CDR2 FQDESV (reference sequence). CDR3 protein: CASSVIPLSEQFF. In nucleotides, the CDR3 is TGTGCCAGCAGCGTAATCCCGCTGAGTGAGCAGTTCTTC.

In its sample, this clonotype was seen a few times. This beta chain appears as a stray read in a library generated for alpha chains; its size is not informative. The gene calls are TRBV7-7 and TRBJ2-5; D not certain. Between the trimmed V and J ends, which lost 1 base and 3 bases, there was a span of 6 bases. CDR1 and CDR2 (germline): SSHAT, FNYEAQ (reference sequence). This CDR3 has 13 amino acids. Here the CDR3 DNA reads TGTGCCAGCAGCTTAGGAGAGAAAGAGACCCAGTACTTC. This codes for CASSLGEKETQYF.